Detailed here is one T cell receptor beta chain. Its target is unknown. The sample originates from a study of blood T cells in healthy people across ages. Study as a whole: Researchers report that template switching captured about one barcoded beta molecule per two T cells. Study findings and constraints: Comparison with aged donors showed that long-lived donors had more naive CD4+ cells and higher diversity. Naive and antigen-experienced cells could not be conclusively compared, given unsorted PBMCs.

No fewer than 5 micrograms of total RNA were isolated from every sample. A second about 6 to 12 cycle PCR used barcoded and J-beta primers. TCRdb analysed the 5' RACE reads with MiXCR anew, one entry per CDR3 protein. The sample holds approximately 850,000 distinct CDR3 sequences; around 43% are singletons and the top ten take about 19%. The CDR3 runs 19 residues. The trim removed 1 base at V and 0 bases at J, leaving 7 bases unmatched. CDR1 is SGHDN, CDR2 FVKESK, per germline. The chain couples TRBV14 to TRBJ2-1; 12 nucleotides align to TRBD2. The sequence was collected from a man aged 55-75 years in good health. The source material was blood. The CDR3: CASSQGGTSGWSSYNEQFF. The CDR3 coding sequence is TGTGCCAGCAGCCAAGGAGGGACTAGCGGGTGGAGCTCCTACAATGAGCAGTTCTTC.